These 14 T cell receptor beta chains came from one sample sequenced in a study of blood T cell repertoires in COVID-19. Repertoires were generated with immunoSEQ multiplex PCR, while TCRdb's copy carries only in-frame clones and drops some. The sample has 70,000 to 95,000 clones, under 90% seen once. Input material: peripheral blood. These TCRs come from a human donor with active COVID-19. The donor label of this sample is uncertain.

CDR3 bases: TGTGCCACCTATGGGTCACCAGGGTATAAAGAAGCTTTCTTT. This encodes CATYGSPGYKEAFF. The rearrangement links TRBV19 to TRBJ1-1, with a tentative D call TRBD1 (5 bases). CDR3 length equals 14 residues. V lost 10 bases and J lost 8, with 23 bases in between. Germline CDR1 LNHDA, CDR2 SQIVND (reference sequence).

This clone was seen just once. The chain joins TRBV7-2 to TRBJ1-2, with 8 bases that match TRBD1. There are 15 residues in the CDR3. From germline, CDR1 is SGHTA and CDR2 FQGNSA. Trimming cost V 3 bases and J 4 bases; bases outside gene matches: 7. CDR3 DNA: TGTGCCAGCAGCTTTACTACAGGGGGGCCCTATGGCTACACCTTC. This codes for CASSFTTGGPYGYTF.

This clone is a singleton in its sample. CDR3 DNA sequence: TGTGCCAGCAGCAAAAGTCATAGCGGGGCGTACCAAGAGACCCAGTACTTC. Its protein product is CASSKSHSGAYQETQYF. The chain has TRBV21-1 and TRBJ2-5; TRBD2 is the table's D call and was not checked against the DNA. TRBV21-1 is reported as a pseudogene. The CDR3 consists of 17 residues.

The gene calls are TRBV3-1 (or the pseudogene TRBV3-2) and TRBJ1-5; possibly TRBD1 for D (5 bases). The CDR3 loop spans 15 amino acids. Germline assignment: CDR1 LGHDT and CDR2 YNNKEL (reference sequence). With 1 base removed from V and 7 bases from J, the gap between germline ends came to 14 bases. CDR3 coding DNA: TGTGCCAGCAGCCAAGGACAGACCACCAGACAGCCCCAGCATTTT. It translates to CASSQGQTTRQPQHF.

The chain has TRBV4-1 and TRBJ2-1; 8 positions match TRBD2. CDR1 and CDR2 from the germline V gene are MGHRA and YSYEKL. This CDR3 is 16 amino acids long. V shed 1 base, J shed 6 bases, and the junction held 8 bases outside the gene matches. CDR3 bases: TGCGCCAGCAGCCAAGTGCGGGGGGCAGGGTTCAATGAGCAGTTCTTC. It is translated as CASSQVRGAGFNEQFF.

The chain joins TRBV12-3 or TRBV12-4 to TRBJ1-1; D is uncertain. The CDR3 is made up of 13 amino acids. Trimming removed 1 base at V and 2 bases at J, with 5 bases between. The CDR3 region is CASSLVPNTEAFF. The CDR3 DNA is TGTGCCAGCAGTTTAGTCCCAAACACTGAAGCTTTCTTT.

The chain has TRBV4-3 and TRBJ2-2; a weak D match, TRBD1 (5 bases). The CDR3 covers 14 residues. CDR1 and CDR2 (germline): LGHNA, YSLEER. Trimming left V 4 bases short and J 2 bases short, with 8 bases between. The CDR3 loop is CASSRDSNTGELFF. The DNA of the CDR3 is TGCGCCAGCAGCCGTGACAGCAACACCGGGGAGCTGTTTTTT.

The chain carries TRBV5-4 and TRBJ2-2; 7 bases match TRBD1. V lost 4 bases to trimming and J lost 5 bases; unmatched junction nucleotides: 5. The CDR3 runs 14 residues. Per the germline V gene, CDR1 is SGHNT and CDR2 is YYREEE (reference sequence). The CDR3 coding sequence is TGTGCCAGCAGCAAGGGACAGATGACCGGGGAGCTGTTTTTT. It encodes CASSKGQMTGELFF.

The chain is built from TRBV7-2 and TRBJ2-7; D might be TRBD1 (7 bases). The CDR3 is 15 residues long. Germline V lookup: CDR1 SGHTA, CDR2 FQGNSA. The V gene lost 2 bases and the J gene lost 1 base, with 12 bases spanning the gap. CDR3 in DNA: TGTGCCAGCAGCTTATCGACAGGGACTTCCTACGAGCAGTACTTC. It yields the protein CASSLSTGTSYEQYF.

This chain joins TRBV14 and TRBJ1-2; D gene unclear. Trimming took off 0 bases at V and 4 bases at J, with 9 bases between the two ends. The CDR3 runs to 14 residues. Germline V gene lookup returns CDR1 SGHDN and CDR2 FVKESK. The chain's CDR3 is CASSQDPGIYGYTF. The DNA for the CDR3 is TGTGCCAGCAGCCAAGACCCCGGGATCTATGGCTACACCTTC.

V is TRBV19 and J is TRBJ2-2, with 9 positions matching TRBD1. The CDR3 totals 16 residues. Trimming cost V 7 bases and J 0 bases; bases outside gene matches: 6. The germline V gene encodes CDR1 LNHDA and CDR2 SQIVND (reference sequence). CDR3 protein: CASTPTGGANTGELFF. The CDR3 DNA sequence: TGTGCCAGTACCCCTACAGGGGGCGCGAACACCGGGGAGCTGTTTTTT.

CDR3: CASSFEGNTQYF. CDR3 nucleotide sequence: TGTGCCAGCAGTTTCGAGGGAAATACGCAGTATTTT. This sequence joins TRBV12-3 or TRBV12-4 and TRBJ2-3, with D perhaps matching TRBD2 (5 bases). The CDR3 length is 12 residues. Trimming removed 3 bases from V and 7 bases from J, with 8 bases in between.

The V and J genes are TRBV27 and TRBJ2-3; TRBD2 agrees at 9 bases. Germline V lookup: CDR1 MNHEY, CDR2 SMNVEV (reference sequence). CDR3 size: 17 residues. The V gene end was trimmed by 5 bases and the J gene end by 1 base; junction bases not matched to a gene: 10. CDR3 in DNA: TGTGCCAGCAGTCCCCTTGGGGCGGGGGGGGGCACAGATACGCAGTATTTT. It translates to CASSPLGAGGGTDTQYF.

The rearrangement links TRBV18 to TRBJ2-3; a weak D match, TRBD2 (6 bases). This CDR3 is built from 17 residues. The germline CDR1 and CDR2 sequences are KGHSH and LQKENI. Trimming removed 4 bases from V and 0 bases from J, with 17 bases in between. CDR3 sequence: CASSLDMIGTSTDTQYF. DNA of the CDR3: TGTGCCAGCTCACTAGATATGATCGGGACTAGCACAGATACGCAGTATTTT.